This TCR beta chain appears in the sequencing data of a study of shared clonotypes between healthy human individuals. Overall study results and limits: Generally, naive subsets (rather than memory subsets) showed larger estimated richness.

Naive CD8 cells were CD45RO-negative, positively selected for CCR7, excluding terminally differentiated effector memory CD45RA+ cells. Healthy HIV-negative adults with no recent acute infections or vaccinations were recruited as donors. A remark on this clone: Its antigen remains unknown. Distinct nucleotide sequences in the sample also encode this CDR3.

Repertoires were generated with immunoSEQ multiplex PCR, while TCRdb's copy carries only in-frame clones and drops some. The sample holds approximately 1.9 million clones, around 93% seen once. J was trimmed by 4 bases and V by 1 base; bases with no gene match: 1. Germline assignment: CDR1 SEHNR and CDR2 FQNEAQ (reference sequence). The CDR3 totals 14 residues. This TCR came from a man between 18 and 29 years old in good health. Some clones in this sample may be carry-over from other donors' samples. The specimen was naive CD8+ T cells from PBMCs. The V gene is TRBV7-9, the J gene TRBJ1-5, with 7 bases matching TRBD1. The CDR3 here is CASSLGDSNQPQHF. In DNA form, the CDR3 reads TGTGCCAGCAGCTTAGGGGACAGTAATCAGCCCCAGCATTTT.